The 25 T cell receptor beta chains below all came from one sample that was sequenced in a study of T cell repertoires in cytomegalovirus infection. TCRdb reprocessed the reads via MiXCR and lists one record per CDR3 protein. The table has 450,000 to 600,000 distinct CDR3 sequences, over 9% seen once. Sample: PBMCs. These receptors were obtained from a human donor in good health (CMV status not recorded). Some clones in this sample may be carry-over from other donors' samples.

The J gene is TRBJ2-7, the V gene TRBV6-5, with TRBD2 identical over 12 bases. The J segment lost 5 bases and the V segment lost 7 bases, leaving 6 bases of the junction unmatched. The CDR3 length is 14 residues. The germline CDR1 and CDR2 sequences are MNHEY and SVGAGI. CDR3 amino acids: CASTLTSGSHEQYF. CDR3 sequence (DNA): TGTGCCAGCACCCTGACTAGCGGGAGCCACGAGCAGTACTTC.

This clonotype showed up just a few times. The chain employs TRBV27 and TRBJ2-7; D is unclear. Germline CDR1 is MNHEY and CDR2 is SMNVEV (reference sequence). Trimming took off 5 bases at V and 2 bases at J, with 10 bases between the two ends. CDR3 length: 13 amino acids. The CDR3 region is CASSEHTTYEQYF. In DNA, the CDR3 is TGTGCCAGCAGTGAACACACGACCTACGAGCAGTACTTC.

CDR3 bases: TGCAGCGTTTCCGGGACACAAGTGGGAGATACGCAGTATTTT. Translation: CSVSGTQVGDTQYF. The V and J genes are TRBV29-1 and TRBJ2-3; maybe TRBD1 (6 bases). Trimming took off 5 bases at V and 5 bases at J, with 17 bases between the two ends. The CDR3 runs to 14 residues. Germline V gives CDR1 SQVTM, CDR2 ANQGSEA.

This clonotype has a handful of counts. The chain joins TRBV20-1 to TRBJ2-7, with TRBD2 matching over 8 bases. Looked up from germline, CDR1 is DFQATT and CDR2 is SNEGSKA (reference sequence). The CDR3 runs 16 residues. Unmatched junction bases numbered 14, after V lost 0 bases and J lost 7 bases. CDR3 protein: CSARDPSGGPAGEQYF. CDR3 DNA sequence: TGCAGTGCTAGAGATCCGAGCGGGGGCCCCGCGGGGGAGCAGTACTTC.

This clonotype was found many times. J is TRBJ1-6 and V is TRBV12-3 or TRBV12-4, with a tentative D call TRBD1 (6 bases). V shed 2 bases and J shed 4 bases, with 12 bases lying between them. The CDR3 has 16 residues. CDR3 loop: CASSLRGGAYNSPLHF. The CDR3 nucleotides are TGTGCCAGCAGTTTAAGAGGGGGTGCGTATAATTCACCCCTCCACTTT.

This clonotype was picked up a small number of times. The chain combines TRBV20-1 with TRBJ2-3, with D possibly being TRBD2 (6 bases). Germline V gene lookup returns CDR1 DFQATT and CDR2 SNEGSKA (reference sequence). V gave up 5 bases and J gave up 2 bases, with 17 bases separating them. The length of the CDR3 is 15 residues. The CDR3 region is CSADLGLRDTDTQYF. DNA for the CDR3: TGCAGTGCTGACCTAGGGTTGCGGGACACAGATACGCAGTATTTT.

Ten or more counts support this clonotype. In DNA, the CDR3 is TGTGCCAGCAGCTTAACGGGATGGCGGGGGTTTTACAATGAGCAGTTCTTC. It translates to CASSLTGWRGFYNEQFF. This sequence joins TRBV7-9 and TRBJ2-1; 7 nucleotides align to TRBD2. Unmatched junction bases numbered 11, after V lost 2 bases and J lost 4 bases. This CDR3 has 17 residues. Germline loops: CDR1 SEHNR, CDR2 FQNEAQ (reference sequence). The variable domain in full, completed from reference TRBV7-9 and TRBJ2-1, reads DTGVSQNPRHKITKRGQNVTFRCDPISEHNRLYWYRQTLGQGPEFLTYFQNEAQLEKSRLLSDRFSAERPKGSFSTLEIQRTEQGDSAMYLCASSLTGWRGFYNEQFFGPGTRLTVL.

The rearrangement uses TRBV9 and TRBJ2-2; D is uncertain. The ends were cut back, 8 bases at V and 1 base at J, with 12 bases in the middle. This CDR3 spans 14 amino acids. CDR1 and CDR2 (germline): SGDLS, YYNGEE. The CDR3 sequence is CASSYLRNTGELFF. CDR3 nucleotide sequence: TGTGCCAGTTCATACCTTAGGAACACCGGGGAGCTGTTTTTT. The full variable domain, rest sourced from reference TRBV9 and TRBJ2-2, is DSGVTQTPKHLITATGQRVTLRCSPRSGDLSVYWYQQSLDQGLQFLIQYYNGEERAKGNILERFSAQQFPDLHSELNLSSLELGDSALYFCASSYLRNTGELFFGEGSRLTVL.

CDR3 DNA: TGTGCCAGCAGTGGGGGGGAAGATCAGCCCCAGCATTTT. This encodes CASSGGEDQPQHF. This chain links TRBV6-1 with TRBJ1-5, with a weak D call TRBD1 (5 bases). The CDR3 is made up of 13 amino acids. The V end was cut by 4 bases, the J end by 5 bases, with 9 bases between. Germline CDR1 reads MNHNS; CDR2 reads SASEGT.

This clonotype was counted many times. The rearrangement uses TRBV28 and TRBJ1-4; no firm D call. CDR3 size: 16 residues. V lost 6 bases, J lost 0 bases, and 14 bases lay in between. Germline-derived CDR1 and CDR2 are MDHEN and SYDVKM. CDR3 in amino acids: CASSSNSATTNEKLFF. The DNA of the CDR3 is TGTGCCAGCAGCTCCAACAGCGCAACAACTAATGAAAAACTGTTTTTT.

This clonotype was observed at least ten times. The J gene is TRBJ1-2, the V gene TRBV6-1; D might be TRBD1 (6 bases). Between the trimmed V and J ends, which lost 7 bases and 4 bases, there was a span of 10 bases. Germline V CDR1 and CDR2: MNHNS, SASEGT. This CDR3 is built from 12 residues. The CDR3 reads CASTDRIYGYTF. CDR3 coding DNA: TGTGCCAGCACCGACAGGATCTATGGCTACACCTTC.

This clonotype occurred many times. Without the conserved terminal phenylalanine or tryptophan, this CDR3 likely stems from a read error. The limits of the CDR3 on the DNA are not certain, so only TCRdb's listed CDR3 is given. The chain combines TRBV5-1 with TRBJ2-7; the D call of TRBD1 is as the table states it, not checked on the DNA. Counting both end residues, the CDR3 totals 9 amino acids. Looked up from germline, CDR1 is SGHRS and CDR2 is YFSETQ. This chain's CDR3 is CASSLRTPS.

Remarks on this clonotype: This CDR3 is missing its conserved last phenylalanine or tryptophan, likely due to a read error. This chain links TRBV20-1 with TRBJ2-7, with 10 bases that match TRBD2. The germline gives CDR1 DFQATT, CDR2 SNEGSKA (reference sequence). V trimming: 2 bases; J trimming: 5 bases; junction bases outside the gene matches: 6. CDR3 length equals 14 residues. In DNA form, the CDR3 reads TGCAGTGCTAGACCGGGACTAGCGATCGACGAGCAGTACATC. Amino acid sequence: CSARPGLAIDEQYI.

This clonotype was seen a handful of times. The J gene is TRBJ2-1, the V gene TRBV6-2 or TRBV6-3; D uncertain. This CDR3 contains 18 residues. Trimming took 0 bases from V and 6 from J, leaving 21 bases between them. Germline V gene data show CDR1 as MNHEY and CDR2 as SVGEGT. The CDR3 region has the DNA TGTGCCAGCAGTTACTCGTTAATGACTTTACAAGTGGCCAATGAGCAGTTCTTC. This translates into CASSYSLMTLQVANEQFF.

This chain links TRBV5-4 with TRBJ2-1; 7 nucleotides match TRBD2. The CDR3 is made up of 15 amino acids. Germline V lookup: CDR1 SGHNT, CDR2 YYREEE (reference sequence). The junction had 6 bases not matched to a gene; V was cut back by 1 base and J by 5 bases. CDR3: CASSLSSSGNNEQFF. DNA for the CDR3: TGTGCCAGCAGCTTGTCTTCTAGCGGCAACAATGAGCAGTTCTTC.

In its sample, this clonotype was seen many times. The rearrangement uses TRBV4-1 and TRBJ2-7; no definite D call. The germline V and J ends were trimmed by 3 bases and 3 bases, with 24 bases remaining between them. The CDR3 contains 18 residues. Germline loops: CDR1 MGHRA, CDR2 YSYEKL. The DNA of the CDR3 is TGCGCCAGCAGCCACGATCCTCCTCCCCTTGGTAGCAGCTACGAGCAGTACTTC. As protein: CASSHDPPPLGSSYEQYF.

The rearrangement links TRBV12-3 or TRBV12-4 to TRBJ2-1, with D perhaps given as TRBD1 or TRBD2 (6 bases each). The V end lost 3 bases, the J end lost 11 bases, and 17 bases lay between the germline ends. This CDR3 has 14 residues. CDR3 amino acids: CASSLTPLGGKQFF. CDR3 in DNA: TGTGCCAGCAGTTTGACCCCTTTGGGGGGCAAGCAGTTCTTC.

The sample holds many counts of this clonotype. The chain combines TRBV10-3 with TRBJ1-1; D ambiguous. The CDR3 runs to 11 residues. V was trimmed by 9 bases and J by 5 bases, leaving 10 bases between them. The germline V gene has CDR1 ENHRY and CDR2 SYGVKD. The CDR3 bases are TGTGCCATTACGACCCCGACTGAAGCTTTCTTT. It encodes CAITTPTEAFF.

This clonotype has a count of ten or more. The rearrangement joins TRBV27 to TRBJ2-5; either TRBD1 or TRBD2 may fit D (5 bases each). V lost 0 bases to trimming and J lost 7 bases, with 12 bases between them. Per germline, CDR1 MNHEY and CDR2 SMNVEV (reference sequence). This CDR3 contains 14 residues. CDR3 amino acids: CASSLSGRSRTQYF. As DNA, the CDR3 is TGTGCCAGCAGTTTATCGGGACGCTCCAGGACCCAGTACTTC.

This clonotype was seen repeatedly, ten times or more. V and J are TRBV7-6 and TRBJ1-2, with D tentatively TRBD1 (6 bases). The CDR3 has 13 residues. Trimming removed 5 bases from V and 8 bases from J, with 15 bases in between. CDR1 SGHVS and CDR2 FNYEAQ come from the germline V gene. The CDR3 loop reads CASSLTGPIGYTF. Here the CDR3 DNA reads TGTGCCAGCAGCCTGACAGGACCTATAGGCTACACCTTC.

This clonotype was recorded a few times. The chain combines TRBV27 with TRBJ2-7; tentative D call: TRBD2 (6 bases). The CDR3 runs 15 residues. The germline V gene has CDR1 MNHEY and CDR2 SMNVEV (reference sequence). The V end was cut by 5 bases, the J end by 1 base, with 15 bases between. CDR3 sequence: CASSRDSGGSYEQYF. CDR3 sequence (DNA): TGTGCCAGCAGTCGGGACTCAGGCGGTTCCTACGAGCAGTACTTC.

The table lists this clonotype with many counts. The chain recombines TRBV24-1 with TRBJ2-3, with 12 nucleotides matching TRBD2. Losses at the gene ends were 7 bases for V and 0 bases for J; bases not matched to a gene: 4. The V gene's germline CDR1 is KGHDR and CDR2 SFDVKD. The CDR3 totals 16 residues. The CDR3 DNA is TGTGCCACCAGGACTAGCGGGGGACCTAGCACAGATACGCAGTATTTT. Its translation is CATRTSGGPSTDTQYF.

In its sample, this clonotype was seen many times. This sequence joins TRBV19 and TRBJ2-2, with TRBD2 matching over 14 bases. This CDR3 contains 18 residues. The junction had 11 bases not matched to a gene; V was cut back by 5 bases and J by 6 bases. Germline V gene sequence: CDR1 LNHDA, CDR2 SQIVND (reference sequence). The CDR3 DNA follows: TGTGCCAGTAGTCCGGGACTAGCGGGAGTCCGCCCCGCCGGGGAGCTGTTTTTT. This sequence encodes CASSPGLAGVRPAGELFF.

The sample holds many counts of this clonotype. The chain uses TRBV7-9 and TRBJ1-4, with D maybe TRBD1 (6 bases). The germline gives CDR1 SEHNR, CDR2 FQNEAQ (reference sequence). The CDR3 consists of 14 residues. Trimming removed 3 bases at V and 6 bases at J, with 11 bases between. CDR3 DNA: TGTGCCAGCAGCTTCGGACAGCCGGATGAAAAACTGTTTTTT. It encodes CASSFGQPDEKLFF.

This clonotype was recorded a few times. V and J are TRBV15 and TRBJ2-5, with 9 bases identical to TRBD1. CDR1 LNHNV and CDR2 YYDKDF come from the germline V gene (reference sequence). This CDR3 is built from 15 residues. Trimming took 7 bases from V and 4 from J; bases not matched to a gene: 10. CDR3 in DNA: TGTGCCACCACTTTAACAGGGGGCAGGGGAGAGACCCAGTACTTC. Amino acids: CATTLTGGRGETQYF.